What follows describes a single T cell receptor (beta chain). The specificity of this receptor is unknown. Qualities for individual bases were not recorded, and no much larger clone is one base off. The donors were healthy, HIV-negative adults with no recently reported acute infections or vaccinations. Every donor was a Caucasian adult residing in Nashville, Tennessee, USA. Magnetic negative selection was used to enrich CD4+ T cells, after which naive cells were positively selected on CD45RA and the negative fraction became the memory subset. Blood was collected by leukapheresis, and PBMCs were isolated by Ficoll-Histopaque density gradient centrifugation and then cryopreserved in liquid nitrogen vapor phase. Analytical flow cytometry was used to check the purity and quantity of each magnetically sorted T cell population. Genomic DNA was isolated from each sorted fraction and quantified by UV absorbance on a Nanodrop 2000c.

This specimen belongs to a study of shared clonotypes between healthy human individuals (dated by TCRdb to 2019 to 2021). Background for the entire study: The cohort comprised a couple of women and three men aged 18 to 49 years. For each donor, CD4 naive and CD4 memory were each given three plates, CD8 naive was given two plates, and CD8 memory was given one plate. Blood TCR repertoires of a handful of healthy adults were deeply sequenced to estimate repertoire size and the extent of clonotype sharing between individuals. To increase sequencing depth and limit assay-specific biases, TCR repertoire library preparation and sequencing were carried out by different laboratories using diverse techniques. Each donor's leukapheresis produced roughly between roughly 0.9 and 9 billion PBMCs.

Using the deep immunoSEQ assay, multiplex PCR amplified TCR CDR3 regions from genomic DNA. Genomic DNA extracted from each cell subset was distributed evenly over all wells of several immunoSEQ 96-well plates, and each plate served as one replicate. Each replicate PCR for sorted subsets received about 220 ng genomic DNA, equal to 28,000 or so T cell genomes. The purified libraries were quantified using a Qubit 3.0 fluorometer, sized with a Bioanalyzer 2100, and then quantified again using the KAPA Library Quantification kit. Every immunoSEQ 96-well plate was sequenced on a dedicated single-read 150-cycle Illumina NextSeq 550 flow cell. The paper's data handling went like this. The immunoSEQ output contained only junctional sequences without quality scores, so filtering could not match that applied to full-length reads. To assign V/J genes and CDR3, sequences were annotated using PyIR, a Python wrapper for IgBLAST v1.9, with IMGT germline references. Reads were removed for weak V/J assignments (E-value above 1e-6), missing CDR3, stop codons, out-of-frame junctions, or ambiguous translated residues. V3J clonotypes were defined as sequences sharing an identical inferred V gene, J gene, and CDR3 amino acid sequence. Percentage overlap between repertoires was calculated by dividing the number of shared unique clonotypes by the size of the smaller repertoire. Richness of each repertoire was evaluated using RTK rarefaction, the Chao1 estimator, and Recon v2.1 estimates of unobserved clonotypes. For all TCRbeta clonotypes obtained by the gDNA method from four donors, generation probabilities were computed with OLGA. The table was pulled from immuneACCESS by TCRdb, which kept in-frame rearrangements only. Such tables lose some clones; where checked, under half of the loss comes from unresolved V genes, and the rest has no known cause. V, J and clone size were drawn from that table, and D and trimming were deduced from the DNA. This sample has over a million clones in its table, and around 82% of those were observed once. The ten top clones hold approximately 0.56% of the sample.

Study-level results and caveats: Compared with non-shared clonotypes, the clonotypes found in all four sorted-subset donors had higher generation probabilities. Based on pairwise subsampling, the degree of clonotype sharing among donors was expected to be affected by sequencing depth. Rarefaction of sorted-subset datasets indicated incomplete sequencing despite the large sequencing depth. Estimated clonotype richness was generally larger for naive than for memory subsets. Sampling was restricted to blood, and TCR repertoires in tissues likely differ from the TCR repertoires found in blood. Because the study included a small number of donors, the genetic and exposure-history diversity represented was limited. Roughly 5% of naive CD4, around 3.6% of naive CD8, about 2.5% of memory CD4, and over 0.35% of memory CD8 clonotypes were shared across a few donors.

The source is a man aged 18 to 29 in good health. Some clones in this sample may be carry-over from other donors' samples. Sequenced: memory CD4+ T cells from PBMCs. Sample cell subset or site, as interpreted from the label and publication: CD45RA-negative fraction.

The CDR3 sequence is CASSWVGTDTQYF. The nucleotide sequence reads as follows: TGCGCCAGCAGCTGGGTGGGCACAGATACGCAGTATTTT. The rearranged segments are TRBV5-1 and TRBJ2-3; no confident D gene assignment can be made. Looking up the germline V gene yields CDR1 SGHRS and CDR2 YFSETQ. Measured from the cysteine to the phenylalanine, the CDR3 is 13 residues long. Only the CDR3 region is kept as DNA, spanning 39 bases read in frame from base 1. Relative to germline, V is 3 bases shorter and J is 1 base shorter, with 6 bases between their ends. Joined to the reference TRBV5-1 and TRBJ2-3 proteins, this CDR3 gives the full variable domain: KAGVTQTPRYLIKTRGQQVTLSCSPISGHRSVSWYQQTPGQGLQFLFEYFSETQRNKGNFPGRFSGRQFSNSRSEMNVSTLELGDSALYLCASSWVGTDTQYFGPGTRLTVL.